This TCR beta chain was sequenced in a study of OX40 agonist ivuxolimab in advanced cancers. Looking at the study overall: Ivuxolimab, which targeted the costimulatory receptor OX40 (CD134), was an agonistic, fully human IgG2 monoclonal antibody. Intravenous ivuxolimab was administered to patients every 2 weeks at six dose levels: 0.01, 0.1, 0.3, 1.5, 3 and 10 mg/kg. Of the 50 or so patients in dose escalation, 19 had hepatocellular carcinoma, approximately 15 had melanoma, 9 had renal cell carcinoma and 9 had head and neck cancer. In the dose-escalation cohort, more than 75% of patients were male, and the mean age was approximately 60 years, with a range of roughly 20 to 80. Prior anti-PD-1, anti-PD-L1 or anti-CTLA-4 therapy was permitted, and 40% to 50% of dose-escalation patients had received checkpoint inhibitors. Three dose-escalation patients achieved partial responses, one with hepatocellular carcinoma and two with cutaneous melanoma. Peripheral TCRbeta sequencing was intended to test whether TCR sequence diversity was altered and clonal T-cell expansion was caused by ivuxolimab. The paper describes the monotherapy dose-escalation part (N ≈ 49 patients) of the phase I trial of ivuxolimab. The study at large found these results: At doses from 0.1 to 3.0 mg/kg, clonal expansion was seen in both CD4+ and CD8+ blood T cells between baseline and week 6. The antigen specificity of the clonally expanded peripheral T cells was not determined. Low levels of normalized T-cell clonal expansion were also seen in some patients who did not respond. After ivuxolimab, more expanded clones were found on average in CD8+ T cells than in CD4+ T cells. In the 0.1-3.0 mg/kg groups, partial responders were among the patients with the lowest normalized peripheral clonal expansion, particularly in CD8+ T cells.

Patients with autoimmune disease history or receiving systemic immunosuppression were excluded from the trial. Peripheral blood for TCR sequencing was collected from all dose cohorts at baseline, on cycle 4 day 1, and on cycle 7 day 1. The samples were drawn from a first-in-human, open-label, multicenter phase I dose-escalation trial of ivuxolimab. Adults with locally advanced or metastatic melanoma, renal cell carcinoma, hepatocellular carcinoma or head and neck squamous cell carcinoma were enrolled in the trial. Before TCR sequencing, CD4+ T cells and CD8+ T cells from peripheral blood were sorted into separate populations. Regarding this clone: Its binding antigen is unknown. Nothing much larger sits one base from this clone, and base qualities are not available.

The germline V gene (reference sequence) sets CDR1 to SEHNR and CDR2 to FQNEAQ. The CDR3 contains 17 residues, cysteine and phenylalanine counted. The DNA shown is the 51-base CDR3, in frame from base 1. The junction shows trimming of 3 bases on V and 0 bases on J, and the gene matches do not reach 7 bases of it. Genomic DNA was extracted from sorted cells for sequencing of the TCRbeta CDR3 region. TCRbeta CDR3 regions were sequenced using the immunoSEQ Assay. In TCRdb, the immuneACCESS table is reduced to in-frame sequences with V and J assigned. These tables do not hold every clone; where another copy was compared, an unresolved V gene accounts for under half, and the others remain unexplained. In this sample the table shows approximately 25,000 clones, about 77% of which occur a single time. Together, the top ten hold more than 15% of the sample.

The sequenced sample was CD4+ or CD8+ T cells sorted from blood, obtained in a trial of the OX40 agonist ivuxolimab. The TCR originated in an adult with an advanced solid tumor such as melanoma, head and neck, liver or kidney cancer. The chain joins TRBV7-9 to TRBJ2-1; TRBD1 lines up with 8 middle nucleotides. The sequence in DNA is TGTGCCAGCAGCTTTCCAACCGGGACAGGCTCCTACAATGAGCAGTTCTTC. This translates into CASSFPTGTGSYNEQFF. The entire variable domain, with the stretches around the CDR3 drawn from the reference TRBV7-9 and TRBJ2-1 proteins, is DTGVSQNPRHKITKRGQNVTFRCDPISEHNRLYWYRQTLGQGPEFLTYFQNEAQLEKSRLLSDRFSAERPKGSFSTLEIQRTEQGDSAMYLCASSFPTGTGSYNEQFFGPGTRLTVL.